What follows are 14 T cell receptor beta chains derived from one specimen sequenced in a study of cytomegalovirus exposure and HLA in healthy donors. This PCR relied on a set of 60 Vbeta primers and 13 Jbeta primers. This table comes from immunoSEQ multiplex PCR, and its TCRdb copy is limited to in-frame clones, with some not included. The repertoire includes 150,000 to 200,000 clones, about four fifths of them detected once, and roughly 8% sits in the top ten. The sample taken for sequencing was PBMCs. These receptors were obtained from a male donor in good health and CMV-seropositive.

CDR3 region: CASSFTRNTDTQYF. DNA of the CDR3: TGCGCCAGCAGCTTTACCAGGAATACAGATACGCAGTATTTT. The chain links TRBV5-1 to TRBJ2-3; D not resolved. CDR1 SGHRS and CDR2 YFSETQ come from the germline V gene. The CDR3 spans 14 residues. Trimming pared 2 bases from V and 3 bases from J, leaving 10 bases between.

In nucleotides, the CDR3 is TGTGCCAGCAGTTCACCCGGGACAGGGTGCTTCTTC. Encoded protein: CASSSPGTGCFF. The chain links TRBV2 to TRBJ2-1; 9 bases are a match to TRBD1. V shed 5 bases and J 16 bases; nucleotides not matched to a gene: 9. Germline V lookup: CDR1 SNHLY, CDR2 FYNNEI. CDR3 length equals 12 residues.

Written as DNA, the CDR3 is TGTGCCAGCAGCCCTTCTAGGAGCTCCTACGAGCAGTACTTC. Its translation is CASSPSRSSYEQYF. J is TRBJ2-7 and V is TRBV7-9; no clear D. Trimming shortened V by 5 bases and J by 0 bases, and 11 bases separated the two germline ends. Germline lookup yields CDR1 SEHNR and CDR2 FQNEAQ (reference sequence). The CDR3 runs to 14 residues.

The CDR3 DNA is TGCGCCAGCAGTGACGGCGGGTCTCAATACGAGCAGTACTTC. Translating gives CASSDGGSQYEQYF. The V gene is TRBV10-1, the J gene TRBJ2-7; TRBD2 is a possible D gene (5 bases). Per the germline V gene, CDR1 is WNHNN and CDR2 is SYGVQD (reference sequence). The V end lost 3 bases, the J end lost 4 bases, and 13 bases lay between the germline ends. The CDR3 spans 14 residues.

This clone was found a few times. This sequence joins TRBV5-5 and TRBJ1-2; a weak D match, TRBD1 (5 bases). Germline V gene sequence: CDR1 SGHKS, CDR2 YYEKEE (reference sequence). The CDR3 is 12 residues long. V lost 5 bases and J 9 bases, leaving 14 bases between the germline ends. CDR3 nucleotides: TGTGCCAGCAGTTGGGGCACTCCTAGCTACACCTTC. The encoded protein is CASSWGTPSYTF.

As to this clone: One junction end disagrees with the germline gene, perhaps due to a read error. The V call is TRBV30, the J call TRBJ2-4; 12 bases agree with TRBD1. There are 15 residues in the CDR3. The germline gives CDR1 GTSNPN, CDR2 SVGIG (reference sequence). CDR3 DNA sequence: TGTGCCTGGAGGGGACAGGGGGCAGCCAAAAACAGTCAGTACTTC. Its translation: CAWRGQGAAKNSQYF.

The gene calls are TRBV4-3 and TRBJ2-3; maybe TRBD2 (6 bases). The CDR3 covers 13 residues. Looked up from germline, CDR1 is LGHNA and CDR2 is YSLEER. The germline V and J ends were trimmed by 1 base and 4 bases, with 6 bases remaining between them. This chain's CDR3 is CASSQAGADTQYF. The CDR3 DNA reads TGCGCCAGCAGCCAAGCGGGGGCAGATACGCAGTATTTT.

V usage is TRBV5-5 and J usage is TRBJ2-5; D perhaps matches TRBD2 (7 bases). Germline CDR1 SGHKS, CDR2 YYEKEE (reference sequence). Trimming took off 0 bases at V and 5 bases at J, with 17 bases between the two ends. This CDR3 contains 16 residues. The CDR3 region is CASSLATRGGLETQYF. The CDR3 nucleotides read TGTGCCAGCAGCTTGGCTACGAGGGGGGGCCTGGAGACCCAGTACTTC.

V usage is TRBV5-1 and J usage is TRBJ1-5; D uncertain. Trimming pared 4 bases from V and 3 bases from J, leaving 14 bases between. The length of the CDR3 is 15 residues. CDR1 and CDR2 (germline): SGHRS, YFSETQ. CDR3 sequence reads: CASSLDGENNQPQHF. CDR3 sequence (DNA): TGCGCCAGCAGCCTTGACGGGGAAAACAATCAGCCCCAGCATTTT. The full variable domain, with the rest looked up from reference TRBV5-1 and TRBJ1-5, is KAGVTQTPRYLIKTRGQQVTLSCSPISGHRSVSWYQQTPGQGLQFLFEYFSETQRNKGNFPGRFSGRQFSNSRSEMNVSTLELGDSALYLCASSLDGENNQPQHFGDGTRLSIL.

The chain links TRBV5-1 to TRBJ1-4, with 8 bases aligning to TRBD1. This CDR3 is built from 15 residues. Trimming at V came to 4 bases and at J to 7 bases, leaving 9 bases not matched to a gene. Per the germline V gene, CDR1 is SGHRS and CDR2 is YFSETQ. The CDR3 coding sequence is TGCGCCAGCAGCACAGGGGGGACAGACAGTGAAAAACTGTTTTTT. It is translated as CASSTGGTDSEKLFF.

The rearrangement links TRBV19 to TRBJ2-1; 10 bases are shared with TRBD2. Germline V gene sequence: CDR1 LNHDA, CDR2 SQIVND (reference sequence). This CDR3 is 17 amino acids long. V lost 7 bases to trimming and J lost 3 bases; unmatched junction nucleotides: 12. The DNA of the CDR3 is TGTGCCAGTACTCCCACTTTAGCGGGAGGTTTCTACAATGAGCAGTTCTTC. Protein: CASTPTLAGGFYNEQFF.

The chain recombines TRBV18 with TRBJ1-5, with D possibly matching TRBD1 (5 bases). The length of the CDR3 is 14 residues. Trimming left V 3 bases short and J 2 bases short, with 8 bases between. CDR1 is KGHSH and CDR2 is LQKENI in the germline V gene. The CDR3 loop is CASSPDKGNQPQHF. The DNA for the CDR3 is TGTGCCAGCTCACCGGACAAAGGCAATCAGCCCCAGCATTTT.

J is TRBJ1-4 and V is TRBV28; 8 bases map to TRBD1. This CDR3 contains 13 residues. Germline-derived CDR1 and CDR2 are MDHEN and SYDVKM. The trim removed 2 bases at V and 15 bases at J, leaving 8 bases unmatched. In DNA form, the CDR3 reads TGTGCCAGCAGTTTAGAATACAGGGGGAGTGTGTTTTTT. Translated, it gives CASSLEYRGSVFF.

The chain employs TRBV28 and TRBJ2-7; tentative D call: TRBD1 (6 bases). V lost 6 bases, J lost 3 bases, and 9 bases lay in between. Germline assignment: CDR1 MDHEN and CDR2 SYDVKM. CDR3 length: 12 residues. CDR3 in DNA: TGTGCCAGCAGACCGGACAGCTACGAGCAGTACTTC. It specifies CASRPDSYEQYF. The variable domain in full, with the rest retrieved from reference TRBV28 and TRBJ2-7, is DVKVTQSSRYLVKRTGEKVFLECVQDMDHENMFWYRQDPGLGLRLIYFSYDVKMKEKGDIPEGYSVSREKKERFSLILESASTNQTSMYLCASRPDSYEQYFGPGTRLTVT.